Each of the 3 T cell receptor beta chains below was sequenced from the same sample in a study of blood T cell repertoires in COVID-19. The repertoire was sequenced with immunoSEQ multiplex PCR; TCRdb's copy has only in-frame clones and lacks some. This sample has 75,000 to 95,000 clones; more than 75% occur once, and the top ten carry 0.85% to 1.3%. Sequencing was done on a sample of peripheral blood. All receptors derive from a human donor in a cohort sampled during active COVID-19.

V and J are TRBV19 and TRBJ1-2; 11 bases agree with TRBD1. V shed 7 bases, J shed 8 bases, and the junction held 6 bases outside the gene matches. The CDR3 is made up of 13 amino acids. Germline assignment: CDR1 LNHDA and CDR2 SQIVND (reference sequence). CDR3 sequence: CASTPWTGGGYTF. CDR3 DNA sequence: TGTGCCAGTACCCCCTGGACAGGGGGCGGCTACACCTTC.

CDR3 residues: CASTSGPLTQYF. CDR3 nucleotides: TGTGCCAGCACTTCAGGGCCCTTGACCCAGTACTTC. J is TRBJ2-5 and V is TRBV28, with a possible D match to TRBD1 (5 bases). Germline V CDR1 and CDR2: MDHEN, SYDVKM. V was cut by 7 bases and J by 7 bases, with 13 bases left in between. This CDR3 has 12 amino acids.

The genes are TRBV12-3 or TRBV12-4 and TRBJ2-2; unclear D gene. V lost 4 bases and J lost 4, with 7 bases in between. This CDR3 is built from 13 residues. CDR3 sequence (DNA): TGTGCCAGCAGTTCCAGGCTCACCGGGGAGCTGTTTTTT. Translation: CASSSRLTGELFF.